This T cell receptor (beta chain) was recovered during a study of OX40 agonist ivuxolimab in advanced cancers. Overall study: Dose-escalation patients had hepatocellular carcinoma, melanoma, renal cell or head and neck cancer.

Germline V CDR1 and CDR2: MNHEY, SMNVEV (reference sequence). With 4 bases clipped from V and 2 bases from J, the junction kept 11 bases outside the gene matches. The CDR3 runs 18 residues. The protocol was immunoSEQ multiplex PCR, while the TCRdb copy is restricted to in-frame clones and leaves out a portion. Of approximately 33,000 clones in the sample, 80% to 90% were seen once. The receptor was isolated from an adult with an advanced solid tumor such as melanoma, head and neck, liver or kidney cancer. The chain combines TRBV27 with TRBJ2-5, with TRBD2 matching 12 bases. The sequenced sample was CD4+ or CD8+ T cells sorted from blood, obtained in a trial of the OX40 agonist ivuxolimab. The CDR3 nucleotides are TGTGCCAGCAGTTCGACAGCGCGACTAGCGGGGGTTCAAGAGACCCAGTACTTC. This encodes CASSSTARLAGVQETQYF.